The next 21 T cell receptor beta chains were all read from a single sample in a study of T cell clonality in common variable immunodeficiency. The protocol was immunoSEQ multiplex PCR, while the TCRdb copy is restricted to in-frame clones and leaves out a portion. The sample counts roughly 58,000 clones, none seen once; the ten largest own roughly 0.84%. Sequencing was done on a sample of peripheral blood mononuclear cells. All receptors derive from a person between 18 and 75 years old in good health.

At least ten counts were recorded for this clone. Coverage ceases 3 residues before the CDR3 finishes, and the germline J gene fills in the end. V is TRBV10-1 and J is TRBJ1-3; no definite D call. The CDR3 extends over 18 amino acids. The germline V gene encodes CDR1 WNHNN and CDR2 SYGVQD (reference sequence). V gave up 3 bases and J gave up 0 bases, with 18 bases separating them. This CDR3 is CASSESGRHGPSGNTIYF. The sequenced part of the CDR3 DNA is TGCGCCAGCAGTGAATCAGGAAGACATGGGCCCTCTGGAAACACC.

This clone was seen repeatedly, ten times or more. The read is 3 residues too short to cover the CDR3 end, so that end is filled in from the germline J gene. This chain connects TRBV20-1 to TRBJ2-1, with 10 bases aligning to TRBD2. This CDR3 spans 14 amino acids. V shed 5 bases and J 6 bases; nucleotides not matched to a gene: 7. Looked up from germline, CDR1 is DFQATT and CDR2 is SNEGSKA (reference sequence). This chain's CDR3 is CSALSGRAINEQFF. The covered CDR3 bases are TGCAGTGCTCTGAGCGGGAGGGCCATCAATGAG.

This clone was detected many times. The sample holds other DNA sequences that translate to the same CDR3. CDR3 in amino acids: CASTLAGNAGNTIYF. The sequenced part of the CDR3 DNA is TGCGCCAGCACCCTTGCGGGGAATGCTGGAAACACC. V and J are TRBV5-1 and TRBJ1-3; D is unclear. The sequence runs out 3 residues before the end of the CDR3; the remainder is reconstructed from the germline J gene. This CDR3 is 15 amino acids long. Germline V lookup: CDR1 SGHRS, CDR2 YFSETQ. Between the trimmed V and J ends, which lost 6 bases and 2 bases, there was a span of 15 bases.

This clone was detected ten times or more. The read ends 3 residues early relative to the CDR3; the germline J gene fills the gap. This chain uses TRBV5-1 with TRBJ1-4; D is unclear. Trimming stripped 1 base from V and 3 bases from J, with 7 bases between. The CDR3 sequence is 14 residues long. The germline CDR1 and CDR2 sequences are SGHRS and YFSETQ. CDR3 region: CASSLTTSNEKLFF. The covered CDR3 bases are TGCGCCAGCAGCTTGACAACCTCTAATGAAAAA.

Ten or more counts support this clone. Read data end 3 residues before the CDR3 end; the end is taken from the germline J gene. V and J are TRBV11-3 and TRBJ2-1, with D possibly matching TRBD2 (6 bases). The germline V gene has CDR1 SGHNT and CDR2 YENEEA. There are 15 residues in the CDR3. V was trimmed by 0 bases and J by 8 bases, leaving 14 bases between them. The CDR3 loop reads CASSLDGGSRDEQFF. The CDR3 DNA, read in part, is TGTGCCAGCAGCTTAGACGGAGGGTCGCGAGATGAG. Full variable domain (remainder filled in from reference TRBV11-3 and TRBJ2-1): EAGVVQSPRYKIIEKKQPVAFWCNPISGHNTLYWYLQNLGQGPELLIRYENEEAVDDSQLPKDRFSAERLKGVDSTLKIQPAELGDSAVYLCASSLDGGSRDEQFFGPGTRLTVL.

This clone was observed many times. The CDR3 end falls 3 residues outside the read, so it is completed with the germline J gene. The chain links TRBV14 to TRBJ1-3; D gene uncertain. The CDR3 consists of 13 residues. Trimming took 2 bases from V and 7 from J, leaving 9 bases between them. The germline gives CDR1 SGHDN, CDR2 FVKESK. The sequenced CDR3 bases are TGTGCCAGCAGCCAACCCGGAGGGAACACC. It translates to CASSQPGGNT. The CDR3, in full, reads CASSQPGGNTIYF.

By frequency in the sample, this clone is medium-sized. The read stops 3 residues short of the end of the CDR3; the missing end is completed from the germline J gene. V is TRBV6-2 or TRBV6-3 and J is TRBJ1-5; 9 nucleotides agree with TRBD1. The CDR3 runs 15 residues. Trimming removed 2 bases from V and 7 bases from J; junction bases left unmatched: 6. Germline V gives CDR1 MNHEY, CDR2 SVGEGT. The covered CDR3 bases are TGTGCCAGCAGTTACAAAACAGGGGGCGCACAGCCC. Translated, it gives CASSYKTGGAQP. Given in full, the CDR3 is CASSYKTGGAQPQHF.

This clone has at least ten counts. The read halts 3 residues ahead of the CDR3 end, with the missing end drawn from the germline J gene. The J gene is TRBJ2-5, the V gene TRBV5-4, with 7 bases aligning to TRBD2. Germline V CDR1 and CDR2: SGHNT, YYREEE (reference sequence). This CDR3 is built from 14 residues. J lost 2 bases, V lost 0 bases, and 1 base had no gene match. The CDR3 spells CASSLDGGQETQYF. CDR3 bases read: TGTGCCAGCAGCTTGGACGGGGGGCAAGAGACC.

This clone was recorded many times. The CDR3 end lies 3 residues beyond the end of the read and is filled in from the germline J gene. The chain uses TRBV12-3 or TRBV12-4 and TRBJ2-2; 10 nucleotides agree with TRBD1. V lost 5 bases, J lost 5 bases, and 5 bases stayed unmatched. This CDR3 has 15 amino acids. The sequenced CDR3 bases are TGTGCCAGCAGTCCCTCGGGACAGGGGACCGGGGAG. It is translated as CASSPSGQGTGE. The full CDR3 is CASSPSGQGTGELFF.

Many counts were recorded for this clone. The read ends 3 residues before the CDR3 terminus; that terminus is restored from the germline J gene. The J gene is TRBJ2-3, the V gene TRBV6-4, with D perhaps TRBD2 (5 bases). Trimming removed 0 bases from V and 8 bases from J, with 18 bases in between. In germline, CDR1 is MRHNA, CDR2 SNTAGT. The CDR3 runs 16 residues. The CDR3 sequence is CASSDSSRGPVGTQYF. The DNA read from the CDR3 is TGTGCCAGCAGTGACTCGAGTCGGGGTCCCGTGGGTACG.

This clone has a count of ten or more. The sequence runs out 3 residues before the end of the CDR3; the remainder is reconstructed from the germline J gene. In the same sample, other DNA sequences code for this CDR3. This rearrangement joins TRBV5-1 to TRBJ1-5, with D perhaps TRBD1 (5 bases). The CDR3 consists of 15 residues. V was pared by 0 bases and J by 2 bases, with 9 bases between. The germline V gene has CDR1 SGHRS and CDR2 YFSETQ. The CDR3 here is CASSLGDSRNQPQHF. Partial CDR3 DNA: TGCGCCAGCAGCTTGGGAGACAGTCGCAATCAGCCC.

This clone was detected many times. The CDR3 region is CASSGRLAGTYNEQFF. CDR3 bases read: TGTGCCAGCAGCGGAAGACTAGCGGGAACCTACAATGAG. The chain carries TRBV9 and TRBJ2-1; TRBD2 agrees at 11 bases. The DNA ends 3 residues before the CDR3 does, and the rest of the CDR3 is filled in from the germline J gene. After removal of 3 bases from V and 2 bases from J, the junction contained 4 bases not matched to a gene. The CDR3 has 16 residues. In germline, CDR1 is SGDLS, CDR2 YYNGEE.

This clone has just a few counts. The read falls 3 residues short of the CDR3 end, and the missing part is taken from the germline J gene. V is TRBV18 and J is TRBJ2-2, with 8 positions matching TRBD2. The CDR3 has 17 amino acids. V lost 2 bases, J lost 2 bases, and 7 bases stayed unmatched. The germline V gene encodes CDR1 KGHSH and CDR2 LQKENI. CDR3 DNA (partial): TGTGCCAGCTCACCAAACGAGTTAGCGGGAAACACCGGGGAG. It yields the protein CASSPNELAGNTGE. The CDR3 in its entirety is CASSPNELAGNTGELFF.

This clone was found many times. The read stops 3 residues short of the end of the CDR3; the missing end is completed from the germline J gene. The rearrangement joins TRBV16 to TRBJ2-7; a weak D match, TRBD1 (5 bases). This CDR3 contains 15 residues. V gave up 4 bases and J gave up 5 bases, with 18 bases separating them. Germline-derived CDR1 and CDR2 are KGHSY and FQNENV. This CDR3 reads CASSLLGAGPDEQYF. The part of the CDR3 DNA that was read is TGTGCCAGCAGCCTCCTAGGGGCAGGGCCGGACGAG.

Many counts were recorded for this clone. From the germline J gene comes the end of the CDR3, since the read stops 3 residues before it. The chain employs TRBV2 and TRBJ2-3; TRBD2 might be the D (6 bases). The CDR3 has 16 amino acids. V was trimmed by 4 bases and J by 0 bases, leaving 14 bases between them. Per germline, CDR1 SNHLY and CDR2 FYNNEI. The part of the CDR3 DNA that was read is TGTGCCAGCAGTGCCTTCGGCGGGGTTAGCACAGATACG. This codes for CASSAFGGVSTDT. The CDR3 in its entirety is CASSAFGGVSTDTQYF.

This clone was found many times. Read coverage stops 3 residues before the CDR3 terminus; the germline J gene supplies the remainder. The chain couples TRBV5-1 to TRBJ2-3; weak D call: TRBD2 (5 bases). Germline CDR1 SGHRS, CDR2 YFSETQ. The CDR3 extends over 15 amino acids. With 0 bases removed from V and 0 bases from J, the gap between germline ends came to 8 bases. The CDR3 loop is CASSLVQRSTDTQYF. The part of the CDR3 DNA that was read is TGCGCCAGCAGCTTGGTCCAGCGGAGCACAGATACG.

In its sample, this clone was seen many times. Sequencing ends 3 residues short of the CDR3 end; the germline J gene provides the rest. The chain recombines TRBV4-1 with TRBJ2-1; D may be TRBD2 (7 bases). This CDR3 spans 16 amino acids. The V end lost 3 bases, the J end lost 1 base, and 13 bases lay between the germline ends. The germline V gene has CDR1 MGHRA and CDR2 YSYEKL. Partial CDR3 DNA: TGCGCCAGCAGCCACGGGGGGCCGGGGTCCTACAATGAG. Amino acids: CASSHGGPGSYNE. The complete CDR3 sequence is CASSHGGPGSYNEQFF.

On this clone: The sequenced fragment ends 3 residues before the CDR3 boundary, so the rest is inferred from the germline J gene. V is TRBV7-9 and J is TRBJ2-4; 8 bases agree with TRBD1. The CDR3 is made up of 15 amino acids. The germline V gene encodes CDR1 SEHNR and CDR2 FQNEAQ (reference sequence). The CDR3 bases that were read are TGTGCCAGCGCCCGGGACAGGCTCGAAAACTATGGT. This sequence encodes CASARDRLENYG. The CDR3, in full, reads CASARDRLENYGQYF.

In this sample, this clone turned up many times. The read terminates 3 residues before the CDR3 end, so the remaining end is supplied by the germline J gene. This chain links TRBV2 with TRBJ1-5; a possible D gene is TRBD1 (6 bases). Germline V CDR1 and CDR2: SNHLY, FYNNEI. V was clipped by 6 bases and J by 0 bases, with 15 bases between them. The CDR3 covers 16 residues. The sequenced CDR3 bases are TGTGCCAGCAGAGAGGACAGTCGGGGTAGCAATCAGCCC. Translating it yields CASREDSRGSNQP. The complete CDR3 protein is CASREDSRGSNQPQHF. The full variable domain, in which reference TRBV2 and TRBJ1-5 provide the parts outside the CDR3, is EPEVTQTPSHQVTQMGQEVILRCVPISNHLYFYWYRQILGQKVEFLVSFYNNEISEKSEIFDDQFSVERPDGSNFTLKIRSTKLEDSAMYFCASREDSRGSNQPQHFGDGTRLSIL.

This clone was counted many times. The CDR3 bases that were read are TGTGCCAGCAGCTTCACCACAGGGCGAGGC. Protein sequence: CASSFTTGRG. The CDR3 as a whole reads CASSFTTGRGYTF. This chain joins TRBV7-8 and TRBJ1-2, with D possibly TRBD1 on 6 matching bases. The sequenced fragment ends 3 residues before the CDR3 boundary, so the rest is inferred from the germline J gene. Germline-derived CDR1 and CDR2 are SGHVS and FQNEAQ. CDR3 size: 13 residues. Variable domain in full (rest from reference TRBV7-8 and TRBJ1-2): GAGVSQSPRYKVAKRGQDVALRCDPISGHVSLFWYQQALGQGPEFLTYFQNEAQLDKSGLPSDRFFAERPEGSVSTLKIQRTQQEDSAVYLCASSFTTGRGYTFGSGTRLTVV.

Ten or more counts support this clone. With the read ending 3 residues before the CDR3 end, the germline J gene is used to fill in that end. This rearrangement joins TRBV6-1 to TRBJ1-4; D unclear. With 3 bases removed from V and 8 bases from J, the gap between germline ends came to 10 bases. Germline V gene lookup returns CDR1 MNHNS and CDR2 SASEGT. CDR3 size: 13 residues. CDR3 DNA (partial): TGTGCCAGCAGTGAGGGCAACGACGAAAAA. Protein: CASSEGNDEK. The full CDR3 sequence reads CASSEGNDEKLFF.